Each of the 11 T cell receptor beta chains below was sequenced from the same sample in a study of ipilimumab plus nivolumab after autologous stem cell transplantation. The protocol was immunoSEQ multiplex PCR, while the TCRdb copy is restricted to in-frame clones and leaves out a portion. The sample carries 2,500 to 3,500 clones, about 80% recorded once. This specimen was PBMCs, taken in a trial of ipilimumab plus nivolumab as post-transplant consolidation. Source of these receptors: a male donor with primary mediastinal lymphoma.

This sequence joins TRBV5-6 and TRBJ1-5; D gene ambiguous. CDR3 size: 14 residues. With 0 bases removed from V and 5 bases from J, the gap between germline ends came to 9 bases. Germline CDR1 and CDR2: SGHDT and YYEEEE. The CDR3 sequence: CASSLGGRDQPQHF. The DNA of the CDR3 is TGTGCCAGCAGCTTGGGTGGGAGGGATCAGCCCCAGCATTTT.

CDR3 region: CASSLEAASGSGEQYF. Here the CDR3 DNA reads TGTGCCAGCAGCTTAGAGGCGGCTAGCGGGAGTGGGGAGCAGTACTTC. The chain has TRBV7-8 and TRBJ2-7, with 10 nucleotides matching TRBD2. The V gene's germline CDR1 is SGHVS and CDR2 FQNEAQ. V gave up 1 base and J gave up 7 bases; unmatched junction bases: 10. This CDR3 region has 16 residues.

CDR3 DNA: TGCGCCAGCAGCCAAGATGTCCCCCGACAGGGCCATGGCTACACCTTC. This sequence encodes CASSQDVPRQGHGYTF. The chain uses TRBV4-1 and TRBJ1-2, with TRBD1 matching 7 bases. Germline V gives CDR1 MGHRA, CDR2 YSYEKL. Losses at the gene ends were 0 bases for V and 6 bases for J; bases not matched to a gene: 10. This CDR3 is built from 16 residues.

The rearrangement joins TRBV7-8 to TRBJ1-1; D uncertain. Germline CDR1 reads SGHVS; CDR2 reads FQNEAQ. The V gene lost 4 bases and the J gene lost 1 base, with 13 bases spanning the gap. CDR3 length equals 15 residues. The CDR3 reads CASSSSPRWNTEAFF. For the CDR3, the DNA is TGTGCCAGCAGCTCCAGCCCAAGGTGGAACACTGAAGCTTTCTTT. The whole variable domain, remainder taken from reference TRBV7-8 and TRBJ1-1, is GAGVSQSPRYKVAKRGQDVALRCDPISGHVSLFWYQQALGQGPEFLTYFQNEAQLDKSGLPSDRFFAERPEGSVSTLKIQRTQQEDSAVYLCASSSSPRWNTEAFFGQGTRLTVV.

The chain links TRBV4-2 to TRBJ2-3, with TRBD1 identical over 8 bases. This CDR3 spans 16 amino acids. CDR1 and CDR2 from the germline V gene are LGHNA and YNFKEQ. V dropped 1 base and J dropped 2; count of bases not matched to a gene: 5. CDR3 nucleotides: TGTGCCAGCAGCCAAGGGACAGGGCAACCCACAGATACGCAGTATTTT. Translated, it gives CASSQGTGQPTDTQYF.

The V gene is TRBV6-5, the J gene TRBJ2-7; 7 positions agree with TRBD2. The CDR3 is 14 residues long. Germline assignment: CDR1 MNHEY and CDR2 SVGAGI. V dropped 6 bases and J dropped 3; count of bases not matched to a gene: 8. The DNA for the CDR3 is TGTGCCAGCAGCAACGGGGGGTTTGGCTACGAGCAGTACTTC. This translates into CASSNGGFGYEQYF.

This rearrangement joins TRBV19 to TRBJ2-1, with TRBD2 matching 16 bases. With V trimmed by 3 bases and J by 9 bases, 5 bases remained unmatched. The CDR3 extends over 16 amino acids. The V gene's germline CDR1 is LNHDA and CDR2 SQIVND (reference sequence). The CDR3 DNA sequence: TGTGCCAGTAGTATCCAGGGACTAGCGGGAGGGGGTGAGCAGTTCTTC. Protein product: CASSIQGLAGGGEQFF.

CDR3 sequence reads: CASSLVNTEAFF. CDR3 sequence (DNA): TGTGCCAGCAGCTTGGTGAACACTGAAGCTTTCTTT. The rearrangement uses TRBV5-4 and TRBJ1-1; unclear D gene. The germline V and J ends were trimmed by 0 bases and 0 bases, with 0 bases remaining between them. The CDR3 is made up of 12 amino acids. Germline V gene lookup returns CDR1 SGHNT and CDR2 YYREEE (reference sequence). The full variable domain, completed using reference TRBV5-4 and TRBJ1-1, is ETGVTQSPTHLIKTRGQQVTLRCSSQSGHNTVSWYQQALGQGPQFIFQYYREEENGRGNFPPRFSGLQFPNYSSELNVNALELDDSALYLCASSLVNTEAFFGQGTRLTVV.

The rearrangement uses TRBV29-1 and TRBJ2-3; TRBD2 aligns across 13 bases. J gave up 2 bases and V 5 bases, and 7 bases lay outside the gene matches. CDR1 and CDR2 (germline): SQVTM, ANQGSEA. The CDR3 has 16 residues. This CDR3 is CSVPRLAGGPTDTQYF. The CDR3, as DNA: TGCAGCGTTCCACGACTAGCGGGAGGCCCCACAGATACGCAGTATTTT.

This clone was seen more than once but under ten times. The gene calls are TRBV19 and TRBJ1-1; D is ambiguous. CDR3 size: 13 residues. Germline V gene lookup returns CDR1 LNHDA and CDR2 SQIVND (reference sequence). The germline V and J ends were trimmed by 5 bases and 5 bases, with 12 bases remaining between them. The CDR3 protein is CASSPTIGTEAFF. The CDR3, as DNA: TGTGCCAGTAGTCCAACCATCGGAACTGAAGCTTTCTTT. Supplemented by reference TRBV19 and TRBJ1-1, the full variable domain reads DGGITQSPKYLFRKEGQNVTLSCEQNLNHDAMYWYRQDPGQGLRLIYYSQIVNDFQKGDIAEGYSVSREKKESFPLTVTSAQKNPTAFYLCASSPTIGTEAFFGQGTRLTVV.

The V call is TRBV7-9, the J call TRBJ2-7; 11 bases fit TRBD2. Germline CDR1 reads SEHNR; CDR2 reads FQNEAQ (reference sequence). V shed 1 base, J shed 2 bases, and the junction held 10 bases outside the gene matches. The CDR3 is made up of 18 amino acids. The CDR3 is CASSLDVAGLAGPYEQYF. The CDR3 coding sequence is TGTGCCAGCAGCTTAGACGTGGCCGGACTAGCGGGCCCCTACGAGCAGTACTTC.